These 9 T cell receptor beta chains share one sample of origin, sequenced in a study of identical twins. TCRdb itself ran the 5' RACE reads through MiXCR, one entry per CDR3 protein. The top ten clones hold 0.98% of a sample with 650,000 to 800,000 distinct CDR3 sequences, roughly 8% of them seen once. This sample also appeared in a second study, on yellow fever vaccine responses in identical twins.

The sequencing input was PBMCs. Receptors were obtained from a young woman in good health.

The genes are TRBV7-9 and TRBJ2-6; 8 bases agree with TRBD1. The germline CDR1 and CDR2 sequences are SEHNR and FQNEAQ (reference sequence). With 5 bases clipped from V and 4 bases from J, the junction kept 4 bases outside the gene matches. The CDR3 contains 15 residues. The CDR3 protein is CASSQTGVGANVLTF. In nucleotides, the CDR3 is TGTGCCAGCAGCCAGACAGGGGTCGGGGCCAACGTCCTGACTTTC.

There are many counts of this clonotype. This rearrangement joins TRBV4-3 to TRBJ2-7, with 7 bases that match TRBD2. V lost 0 bases, J lost 1 base, and 6 bases stayed unmatched. CDR3 size: 16 residues. Germline lookup yields CDR1 LGHNA and CDR2 YSLEER. CDR3 DNA sequence: TGCGCCAGCAGCCAAGACCCTGGTAGCGGGTCCTACGAGCAGTACTTC. As protein: CASSQDPGSGSYEQYF.

DNA for the CDR3: TGTGCCAGCAGTTTAGGGCTAACAGGGCGCGCCAGCAATGAGCAGTTCTTC. It translates to CASSLGLTGRASNEQFF. The chain links TRBV12-3 or TRBV12-4 to TRBJ2-1, with TRBD1 as a possible D gene (6 bases). V gave up 1 base and J gave up 6 bases, with 19 bases separating them. This CDR3 has 17 amino acids.

This clonotype has just a few counts. The V gene is TRBV28, the J gene TRBJ2-1; D remains unclear. The CDR3 has 17 residues. The germline V gene encodes CDR1 MDHEN and CDR2 SYDVKM. Trimming left V 4 bases short and J 2 bases short, with 18 bases between. The CDR3 spells CASSSPSRVTTYNEQFF. The CDR3 DNA reads as TGTGCCAGCAGTTCCCCCTCTAGGGTTACAACCTACAATGAGCAGTTCTTC. The full variable domain, completed using reference TRBV28 and TRBJ2-1, is DVKVTQSSRYLVKRTGEKVFLECVQDMDHENMFWYRQDPGLGLRLIYFSYDVKMKEKGDIPEGYSVSREKKERFSLILESASTNQTSMYLCASSSPSRVTTYNEQFFGPGTRLTVL.

This rearrangement joins TRBV7-2 to TRBJ2-5; 10 bases match TRBD2. The CDR3 is 17 residues long. V gave up 5 bases and J gave up 5 bases; unmatched junction bases: 14. Germline loops: CDR1 SGHTA, CDR2 FQGNSA. The CDR3 region has the DNA TGTGCCAGCAGCCCCATCGTCCTAGCGGGAGACGGGGAGACCCAGTACTTC. It encodes CASSPIVLAGDGETQYF.

This clonotype was recorded a few times. The chain is built from TRBV12-3 or TRBV12-4 and TRBJ2-2, with D tentatively TRBD2 (6 bases). V lost 3 bases and J lost 4, with 12 bases in between. The CDR3 spans 15 residues. The CDR3: CASSLEGTGTGELFF. The CDR3 DNA reads as TGTGCCAGCAGTTTGGAGGGGACGGGCACCGGGGAGCTGTTTTTT.

The chain couples TRBV5-6 to TRBJ2-5; 11 bases map to TRBD2. This CDR3 contains 14 residues. Germline V gene sequence: CDR1 SGHDT, CDR2 YYEEEE. The ends lost 4 bases at V and 4 bases at J; junction bases unmatched: 3. The chain's CDR3 is CASSDGTSGETQYF. CDR3 nucleotide sequence: TGTGCCAGCAGCGACGGGACTAGCGGAGAGACCCAGTACTTC.

The chain employs TRBV7-9 and TRBJ2-1; D tentatively reads TRBD1 or TRBD2 (7 bases each). Germline-derived CDR1 and CDR2 are SEHNR and FQNEAQ (reference sequence). There are 14 residues in the CDR3. Trimming stripped 4 bases from V and 5 bases from J, with 12 bases between. CDR3 region: CASSSGGVHNEQFF. The CDR3 DNA reads TGTGCCAGCAGCTCAGGGGGGGTACACAATGAGCAGTTCTTC. Supplemented by reference TRBV7-9 and TRBJ2-1, the full variable domain reads DTGVSQNPRHKITKRGQNVTFRCDPISEHNRLYWYRQTLGQGPEFLTYFQNEAQLEKSRLLSDRFSAERPKGSFSTLEIQRTEQGDSAMYLCASSSGGVHNEQFFGPGTRLTVL.

This rearrangement joins TRBV27 to TRBJ1-1; D is undetermined. The CDR3 runs to 15 residues. V lost 2 bases and J lost 4, with 14 bases in between. CDR1 is MNHEY, CDR2 SMNVEV, per germline (reference sequence). The CDR3 reads CASSLSAMRFTEAFF. CDR3 coding DNA: TGTGCCAGCAGTTTAAGCGCGATGAGATTCACTGAAGCTTTCTTT.